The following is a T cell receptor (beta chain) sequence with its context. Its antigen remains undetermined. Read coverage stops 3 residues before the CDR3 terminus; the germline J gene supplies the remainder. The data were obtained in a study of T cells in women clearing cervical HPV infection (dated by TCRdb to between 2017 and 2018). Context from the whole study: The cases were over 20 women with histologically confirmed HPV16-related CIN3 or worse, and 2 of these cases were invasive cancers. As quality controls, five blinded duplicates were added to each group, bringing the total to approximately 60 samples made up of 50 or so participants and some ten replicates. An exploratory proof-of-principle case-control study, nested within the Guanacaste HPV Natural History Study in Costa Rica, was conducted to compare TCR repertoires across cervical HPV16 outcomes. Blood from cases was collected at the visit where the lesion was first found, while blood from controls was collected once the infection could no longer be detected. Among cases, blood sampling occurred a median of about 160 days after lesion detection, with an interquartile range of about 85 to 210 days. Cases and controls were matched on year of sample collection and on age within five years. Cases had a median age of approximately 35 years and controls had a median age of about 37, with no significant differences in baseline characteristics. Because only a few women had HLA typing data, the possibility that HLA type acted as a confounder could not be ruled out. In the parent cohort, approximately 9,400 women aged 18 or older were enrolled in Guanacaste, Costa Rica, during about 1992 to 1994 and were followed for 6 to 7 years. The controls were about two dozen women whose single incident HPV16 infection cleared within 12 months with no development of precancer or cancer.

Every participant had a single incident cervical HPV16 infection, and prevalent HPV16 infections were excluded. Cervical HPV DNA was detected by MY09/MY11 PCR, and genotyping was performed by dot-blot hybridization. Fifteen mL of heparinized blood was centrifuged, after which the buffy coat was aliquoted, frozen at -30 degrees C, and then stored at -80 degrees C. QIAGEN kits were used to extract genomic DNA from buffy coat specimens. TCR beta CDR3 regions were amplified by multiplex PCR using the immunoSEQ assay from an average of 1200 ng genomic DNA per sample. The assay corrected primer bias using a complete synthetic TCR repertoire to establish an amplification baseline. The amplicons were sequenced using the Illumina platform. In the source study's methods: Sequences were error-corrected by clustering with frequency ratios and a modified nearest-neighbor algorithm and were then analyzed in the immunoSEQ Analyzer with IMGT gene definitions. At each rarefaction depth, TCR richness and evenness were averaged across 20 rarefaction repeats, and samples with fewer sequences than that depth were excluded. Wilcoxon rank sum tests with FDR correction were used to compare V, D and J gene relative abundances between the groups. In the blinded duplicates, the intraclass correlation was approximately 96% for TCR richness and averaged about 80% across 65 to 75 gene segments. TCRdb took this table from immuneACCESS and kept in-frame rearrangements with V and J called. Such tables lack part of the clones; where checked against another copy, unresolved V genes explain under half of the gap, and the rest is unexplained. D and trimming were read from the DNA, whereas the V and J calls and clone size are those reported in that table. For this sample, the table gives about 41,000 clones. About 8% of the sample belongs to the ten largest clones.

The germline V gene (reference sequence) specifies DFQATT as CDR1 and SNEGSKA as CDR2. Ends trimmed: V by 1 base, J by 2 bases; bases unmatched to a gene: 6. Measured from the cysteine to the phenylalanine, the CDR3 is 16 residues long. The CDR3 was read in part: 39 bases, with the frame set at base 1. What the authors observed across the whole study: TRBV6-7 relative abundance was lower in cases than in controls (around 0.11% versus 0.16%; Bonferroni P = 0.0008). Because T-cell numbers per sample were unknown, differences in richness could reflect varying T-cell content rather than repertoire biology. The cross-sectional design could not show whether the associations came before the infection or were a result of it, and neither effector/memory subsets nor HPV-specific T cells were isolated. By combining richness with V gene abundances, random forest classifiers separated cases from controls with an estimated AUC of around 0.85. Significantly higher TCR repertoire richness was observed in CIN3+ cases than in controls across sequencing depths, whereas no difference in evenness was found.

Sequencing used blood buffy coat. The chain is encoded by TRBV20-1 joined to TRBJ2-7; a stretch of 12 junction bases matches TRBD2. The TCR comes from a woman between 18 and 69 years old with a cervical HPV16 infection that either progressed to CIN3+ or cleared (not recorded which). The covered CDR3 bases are TGCAGTGCTAGAGCCCGGACTAGCGGGATTACCTACGAG. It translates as CSARARTSGITYE. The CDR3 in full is CSARARTSGITYEQYF.